These 10 T cell receptor beta chains came from one sample sequenced in a study of cytomegalovirus exposure and HLA in healthy donors. PCR involved 60 Vbeta and 13 Jbeta primers. The repertoire was sequenced with immunoSEQ multiplex PCR; TCRdb's copy has only in-frame clones and lacks some. The table records just over 150,000 clones, approximately 81% of them present only once. The specimen sequenced was PBMCs. Receptors originate from a man aged 18 to 30 in good health and CMV-seropositive.

There are a few counts of this clone. The chain employs TRBV7-8 and TRBJ2-5, with D tentatively TRBD2 (6 bases). The CDR3 has 14 residues. V shed 5 bases and J shed 1 base, with 11 bases lying between them. Germline CDR1 is SGHVS and CDR2 is FQNEAQ. The CDR3 loop reads CASSPRTIQETQYF. CDR3 nucleotides: TGTGCCAGCAGCCCCAGGACTATCCAAGAGACCCAGTACTTC. The full variable domain, in which reference TRBV7-8 and TRBJ2-5 provide the parts outside the CDR3, is GAGVSQSPRYKVAKRGQDVALRCDPISGHVSLFWYQQALGQGPEFLTYFQNEAQLDKSGLPSDRFFAERPEGSVSTLKIQRTQQEDSAVYLCASSPRTIQETQYFGPGTRLLVL.

The V gene is TRBV5-8, the J gene TRBJ2-1, with no clear D. The CDR3 sequence is 18 residues long. Per germline, CDR1 SGHTS and CDR2 YDEGEE. Deletions cut 4 bases from V and 7 bases from J, with 27 bases between. Written as DNA, the CDR3 is TGTGCCAGCAGCGACATCAATCGTCGTACTTGGGTTGAAAATGAGCAGTTCTTC. It yields the protein CASSDINRRTWVENEQFF.

This clone was picked up one time. The chain employs TRBV7-6 and TRBJ1-1; TRBD1 might be the D (6 bases). The germline V gene has CDR1 SGHVS and CDR2 FNYEAQ. The CDR3 covers 16 residues. The V end was cut by 1 base, the J end by 4 bases, with 16 bases between. The CDR3 here is CASSLDETGQATEAFF. The DNA for the CDR3 is TGTGCCAGCAGCTTAGACGAGACAGGTCAAGCCACTGAAGCTTTCTTT.

The chain links TRBV6-6 to TRBJ2-4; D possibly corresponds to TRBD1 (5 bases). The germline V gene has CDR1 MNHNY and CDR2 SVGAGI (reference sequence). Trimming took 5 bases from V and 7 from J, leaving 15 bases between them. This CDR3 comprises 14 residues. Here the CDR3 DNA reads TGTGCCAGCAGTCCAGCAGGGCAGGGCAACATTCAGTACTTC. The encoded protein is CASSPAGQGNIQYF.

The rearrangement links TRBV13 to TRBJ2-7; TRBD1 matches 8 bases. Unmatched junction bases numbered 6, after V lost 5 bases and J lost 0 bases. This CDR3 is built from 15 residues. Germline V gene lookup returns CDR1 PRHDT and CDR2 FYEKMQ (reference sequence). As DNA, the CDR3 is TGTGCCAGCAGCCGCGGGACAGGCCTCTCCTACGAGCAGTACTTC. This sequence encodes CASSRGTGLSYEQYF.

Comments on this clone: At one of its ends the junction is not consistent with the germline gene, which may arise from a read error. The V call is TRBV14, the J call TRBJ2-6; the D gene is possibly TRBD1 (7 bases). CDR1 and CDR2 from the germline V gene are SGHDN and FVKESK. CDR3 length: 15 amino acids. The CDR3 DNA reads as TGTGCCAGCAGCTGGACAGGATCGGGGGCCAACGGCCTGACTTTC. The encoded protein is CASSWTGSGANGLTF.

The chain uses TRBV12-5 and TRBJ1-4; TRBD1 is a possible D gene (6 bases). The ends were cut back, 2 bases at V and 8 bases at J, with 15 bases in the middle. The CDR3 has 15 residues. Germline-derived CDR1 and CDR2 are LGHNT and FRNRAP. CDR3 nucleotide sequence: TGTGCTAGTGGTTTGTTGGGGGCAGGTAGGGAAAAACTGTTTTTT. Its translation is CASGLLGAGREKLFF.

The gene calls are TRBV9 and TRBJ1-3; possible D gene TRBD1, 5 bases. Germline V gene sequence: CDR1 SGDLS, CDR2 YYNGEE. CDR3 length: 15 residues. Trimming took 3 bases from V and 0 from J, leaving 10 bases between them. CDR3 in amino acids: CASSGDRPSGNTIYF. DNA for the CDR3: TGTGCCAGCAGCGGAGACAGACCCTCTGGAAACACCATATATTTT.

The V call is TRBV6-5, the J call TRBJ1-4, with D possibly TRBD1 on 5 matching bases. CDR3 length equals 15 residues. The V gene lost 6 bases and the J gene lost 8 bases, with 19 bases spanning the gap. The germline gives CDR1 MNHEY, CDR2 SVGAGI. CDR3 sequence (DNA): TGTGCCAGCAGGTCAGCCAGGGCTGGGCAAGAAAAACTGTTTTTT. Protein sequence: CASRSARAGQEKLFF.

The chain recombines TRBV6-5 with TRBJ1-1, with D unresolved. Germline CDR1 MNHEY, CDR2 SVGAGI. The CDR3 runs 15 residues. Trimming removed 6 bases at V and 2 bases at J, with 16 bases between. The CDR3 sequence: CASRPPPGPNTEAFF. The DNA of the CDR3 is TGTGCCAGCAGACCCCCTCCTGGGCCAAACACTGAAGCTTTCTTT.